This T cell receptor beta chain comes out of a study of OX40 agonist ivuxolimab in advanced cancers. Study as a whole: Ivuxolimab is an agonistic anti-OX40 (CD134) antibody, and patients were treated with it. Notes on the study in general: It was not determined which antigens were specifically recognized by the peripheral T cells that had undergone clonal expansion.

The table came from immunoSEQ multiplex PCR; TCRdb's copy has only in-frame clones and leaves some out. In the table there are about 80,000 clones, around 86% of which are singletons. Looked up from germline, CDR1 is LNHNV and CDR2 is YYDKDF (reference sequence). Trimming removed 1 base from V and 1 base from J, with 4 bases in between. The CDR3 has 13 residues. A remark on this clone: What it binds is not known.

The specimen comprised CD4+ or CD8+ T cells sorted from blood, sampled in a trial of the OX40 agonist ivuxolimab. The rearrangement links TRBV15 to TRBJ1-1; D is uncertain. This TCR came from an adult with an advanced solid tumor such as melanoma, head and neck, liver or kidney cancer. CDR3 region: CATSRGWNTEAFF. CDR3 nucleotides: TGTGCCACCAGCAGAGGGTGGAACACTGAAGCTTTCTTT.